The rows below give T cell receptor beta chains drawn from one sample of a study of T cell repertoires in cytomegalovirus infection. No antigens are known for them. TCRdb re-called the reads with MiXCR, one entry per CDR3 protein. The profile covers approximately 270,000 distinct CDR3 sequences, with less than 25% appearing a single time and around 20% taken by the ten largest. Sequencing used cultured PBMCs, obtained from culture after CMV antigen stimulation. The receptor set was obtained from a human donor in good health (CMV status not recorded). Some clones in this sample may be carry-over from other donors' samples. Each CDR3 is given with its conserved first and last residue. D genes are given only for firm matches. Size values are once, few and many counts, or a class for expanded clones, and some rows have none.

J gene	D gene	V gene	clone size	CDR3 protein	CDR3 DNA
TRBJ1-5	.	TRBV10-2	few	CASSEDINQPQHF	TGCGCCAGCAGTGAGGACATCAATCAGCCCCAGCATTTT
TRBJ2-5	.	TRBV7-2	many	CASSLVHDQETQYF	TGTGCCAGCAGCTTAGTCCACGACCAAGAGACCCAGTACTTC
TRBJ1-1	.	TRBV9	.	CASSVSNTEAFF	TGTGCCAGCAGCGTCTCGAACACTGAAGCTTTCTTT
TRBJ1-2	.	TRBV28	many	CASSSNGYTF	TGTGCCAGCAGTTCGAATGGCTACACCTTC
TRBJ1-1	.	TRBV24-1	.	CATRERAWTEAFF	TGTGCCACCAGAGAACGGGCTTGGACTGAAGCTTTCTTT
TRBJ2-1	.	TRBV7-9	.	CANTHDQNYNEQFF	TGTGCCAACACCCATGACCAAAACTACAATGAGCAGTTCTTC
TRBJ1-4	TRBD1	TRBV7-2	many	CASSRVGGRDEKLFF	TGTGCCAGCAGCCGAGTAGGGGGCCGCGATGAAAAACTGTTTTTT
TRBJ2-1	TRBD2	TRBV6-2/TRBV6-3	.	CASSYTRVAGSIDEQFF	TGTGCCAGCAGTTACACACGTGTAGCGGGGAGTATAGATGAGCAGTTCTTC
TRBJ1-1	.	TRBV28	few	CASSLGGGYTEAFF	TGTGCCAGCAGTTTGGGTGGGGGATACACTGAAGCTTTCTTT
TRBJ1-2	.	TRBV5-6	few	CASSLANWQGNYGYTF	TGTGCCAGCAGCTTGGCCAATTGGCAGGGGAACTATGGCTACACCTTC
TRBJ2-1	TRBD1	TRBV12-3/TRBV12-4	.	CASSLGDRVLYNEQFF	TGTGCCAGCAGTTTAGGGGACAGGGTCCTCTACAATGAGCAGTTCTTC
TRBJ2-6	.	TRBV7-9	.	CASSLVPPRVLTF	TGTGCCAGCAGCTTAGTCCCCCCTCGCGTCCTGACTTTC
TRBJ1-2	TRBD1	TRBV28	many	CASSSGQQYGYTF	TGTGCCAGCAGTTCGGGACAGCAATATGGCTACACCTTC
TRBJ1-1	.	TRBV7-2	.	CASSFVNRGRTEAFF	TGTGCCAGCAGCTTTGTCAATAGGGGAAGGACTGAAGCTTTCTTT
TRBJ1-4	TRBD1	TRBV12-3/TRBV12-4	.	CASSPSGTANEKLFF	TGTGCCAGCAGTCCCTCGGGGACAGCTAATGAAAAACTGTTTTTT
TRBJ2-3	.	TRBV5-4	.	CASSAIDSTDTQYF	TGTGCCAGCAGCGCGATAGACAGCACAGATACGCAGTATTTT
TRBJ2-1	.	TRBV7-2	many	CASSPEQFF	TGTGCCAGCAGCCCTGAGCAGTTCTTC
TRBJ2-1	.	TRBV28	.	CASSPTWGEGDEQFF	TGTGCCAGCAGCCCAACTTGGGGCGAAGGCGATGAGCAGTTCTTC
TRBJ1-2	.	TRBV4-3	few	CASSQGERDGYTF	TGCGCCAGCAGCCAAGGCGAGCGGGATGGCTACACCTTC
TRBJ1-2	TRBD1	TRBV7-9	many	CASSPAQGGNYGYTF	TGTGCCAGCAGCCCCGCCCAGGGGGGTAACTATGGCTACACCTTC
TRBJ1-2	.	TRBV13	.	CASSPGTSAYGYTF	TGTGCCAGCAGCCCGGGGACCTCAGCTTATGGCTACACCTTC
TRBJ2-5	TRBD1	TRBV5-4	few	CASSLQGATETQYF	TGTGCCAGCAGCTTGCAGGGGGCGACGGAGACCCAGTACTTC
TRBJ1-4	.	TRBV7-9	.	CASLNQGSSEKLFF	TGTGCCAGCTTGAATCAGGGGTCGAGTGAAAAACTGTTTTTT
TRBJ2-4	TRBD2	TRBV19	few	CASRTSSGRKNIQYF	TGTGCCAGTAGAACCTCTAGCGGGAGAAAAAACATTCAGTACTTC
TRBJ2-1	TRBD2	TRBV20-1	.	CSALGLAGGPENEQFF	TGCAGTGCTCTCGGACTAGCGGGAGGGCCCGAGAATGAGCAGTTCTTC
TRBJ2-7	TRBD1	TRBV6-1	few	CASSEPGQGLNEQYF	TGTGCCAGCAGTGAACCCGGACAGGGGTTGAACGAGCAGTACTTC
TRBJ1-1	.	TRBV6-5	.	CASSYGPGYTEAFF	TGTGCCAGCAGTTACGGTCCGGGGTACACTGAAGCTTTCTTT
TRBJ1-2	.	TRBV7-2	many	CASRPGRPLNGYTF	TGTGCCAGCAGGCCGGGGAGGCCCCTAAATGGCTACACCTTC